What follows are 2 T cell receptor beta chains derived from one specimen sequenced in a study of spatial heterogeneity in lung cancer. Specified time point: blood at routine non-recurrence follow-up after resection. Via MiXCR, TCRdb re-called the 5' RACE reads, giving one row per CDR3 protein. The sample yields around 15,000 distinct CDR3 sequences, about 18% seen once. The sequencing used PBMCs, collected at follow-up. The receptors were sampled from a male donor with early-stage non-small cell lung cancer.

At least ten counts were recorded for this clonotype. The chain links TRBV29-1 to TRBJ1-1; D call uncertain. The V end lost 5 bases, the J end lost 6 bases, and 13 bases lay between the germline ends. The CDR3 contains 12 residues. CDR1 is SQVTM and CDR2 is ANQGSEA in the germline V gene. CDR3 region: CSVRLIGAEAFF. For the CDR3, the DNA is TGCAGCGTTAGACTGATAGGCGCTGAAGCTTTCTTT.

The chain links TRBV28 to TRBJ2-5; D could derive from TRBD1 or TRBD2 (6 bases each). Trimming took off 7 bases at V and 6 bases at J, with 18 bases between the two ends. The CDR3 length is 14 residues. Germline lookup yields CDR1 MDHEN and CDR2 SYDVKM. The CDR3 region has the DNA TGTGCCAGCAAGGTGGGGGGCATGATGAAGACCCAGTACTTC. As protein: CASKVGGMMKTQYF.